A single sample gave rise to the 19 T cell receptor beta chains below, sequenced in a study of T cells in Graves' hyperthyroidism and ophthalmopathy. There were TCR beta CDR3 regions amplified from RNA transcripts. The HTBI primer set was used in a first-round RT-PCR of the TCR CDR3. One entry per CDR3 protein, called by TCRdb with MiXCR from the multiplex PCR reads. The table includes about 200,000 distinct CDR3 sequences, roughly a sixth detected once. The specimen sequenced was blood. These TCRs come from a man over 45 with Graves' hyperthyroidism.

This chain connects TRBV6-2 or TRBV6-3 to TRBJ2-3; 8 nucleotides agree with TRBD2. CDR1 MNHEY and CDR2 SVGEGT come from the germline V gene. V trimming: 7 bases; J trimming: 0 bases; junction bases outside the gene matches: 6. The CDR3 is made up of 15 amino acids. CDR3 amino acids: CASNEAGVSTDTQYF. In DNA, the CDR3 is TGTGCCAGCAACGAAGCGGGAGTAAGCACAGATACGCAGTATTTT.

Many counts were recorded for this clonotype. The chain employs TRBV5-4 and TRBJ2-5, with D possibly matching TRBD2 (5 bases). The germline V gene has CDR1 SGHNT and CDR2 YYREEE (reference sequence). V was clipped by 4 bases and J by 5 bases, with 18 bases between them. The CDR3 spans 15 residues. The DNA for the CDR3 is TGTGCCAGCAGCCTCCGGAGGAAGAACATGGAGACCCAGTACTTC. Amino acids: CASSLRRKNMETQYF.

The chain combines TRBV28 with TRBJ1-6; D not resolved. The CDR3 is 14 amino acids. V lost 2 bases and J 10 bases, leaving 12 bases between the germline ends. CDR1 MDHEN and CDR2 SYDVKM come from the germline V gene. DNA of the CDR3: TGTGCCAGCAGTTTAATGGGGAGTGGGTCACCCCTCCACTTT. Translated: CASSLMGSGSPLHF.

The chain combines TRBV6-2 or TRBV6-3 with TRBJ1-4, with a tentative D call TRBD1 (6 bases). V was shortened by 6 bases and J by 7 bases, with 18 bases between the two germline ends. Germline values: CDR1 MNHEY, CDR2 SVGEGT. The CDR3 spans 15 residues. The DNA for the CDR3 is TGTGCCAGCAGAAATGCCCGGGGGGCCGGTGAAAAACTGTTTTTT. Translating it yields CASRNARGAGEKLFF.

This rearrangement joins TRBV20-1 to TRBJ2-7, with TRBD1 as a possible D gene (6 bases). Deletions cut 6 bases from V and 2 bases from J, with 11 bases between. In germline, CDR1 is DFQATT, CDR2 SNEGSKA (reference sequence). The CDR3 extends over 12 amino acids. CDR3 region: CSAATGTYEQYF. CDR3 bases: TGCAGTGCGGCGACAGGCACCTACGAGCAGTACTTC.

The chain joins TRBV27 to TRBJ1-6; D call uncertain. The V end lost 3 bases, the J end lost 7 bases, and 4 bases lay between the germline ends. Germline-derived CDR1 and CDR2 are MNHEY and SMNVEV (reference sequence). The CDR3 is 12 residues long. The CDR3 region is CASSFTNSPLHF. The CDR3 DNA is TGTGCCAGCAGTTTTACGAATTCACCCCTCCACTTT.

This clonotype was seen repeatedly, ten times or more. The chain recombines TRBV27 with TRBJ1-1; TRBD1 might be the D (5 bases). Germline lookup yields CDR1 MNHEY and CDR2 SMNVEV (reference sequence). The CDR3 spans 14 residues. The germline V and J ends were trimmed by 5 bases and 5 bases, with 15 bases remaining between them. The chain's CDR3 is CASSRRAGNTEAFF. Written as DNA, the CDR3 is TGTGCCAGCAGTCGAAGGGCAGGGAATACTGAAGCTTTCTTT.

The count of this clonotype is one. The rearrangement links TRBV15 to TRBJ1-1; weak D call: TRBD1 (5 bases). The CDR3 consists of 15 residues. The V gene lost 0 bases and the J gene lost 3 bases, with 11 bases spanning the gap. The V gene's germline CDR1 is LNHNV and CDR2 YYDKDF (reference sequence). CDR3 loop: CATSRDLGGDTEAFF. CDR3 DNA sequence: TGTGCCACCAGCAGAGATCTCGGGGGGGACACTGAAGCTTTCTTT.

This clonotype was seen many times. The CDR3 sequence: CASSQQGADSYEQYF. CDR3 coding DNA: TGTGCCAGCAGCCAGCAGGGGGCTGACTCCTACGAGCAGTACTTC. This chain joins TRBV3-1 and TRBJ2-7; 8 bases align to TRBD1. The CDR3 covers 15 residues. The V segment lost 3 bases and the J segment 0 bases; nucleotides outside the gene matches: 4. In germline, CDR1 is LGHDT, CDR2 YNNKEL (reference sequence).

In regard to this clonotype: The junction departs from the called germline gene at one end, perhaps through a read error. CDR3 loop: CSAIRLAGTYNEQSF. In DNA, the CDR3 is TGCAGTGCTATCCGACTAGCGGGGACATACAATGAGCAGTCCTTC. The rearrangement joins TRBV20-1 to TRBJ2-1, with 11 positions matching TRBD2. The CDR3 length is 15 residues. Germline CDR1 is DFQATT and CDR2 is SNEGSKA (reference sequence).

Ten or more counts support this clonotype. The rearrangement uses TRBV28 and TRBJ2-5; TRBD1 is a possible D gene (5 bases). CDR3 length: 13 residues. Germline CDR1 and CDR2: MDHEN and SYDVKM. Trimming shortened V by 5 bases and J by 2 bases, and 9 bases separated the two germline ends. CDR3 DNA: TGTGCCAGCAGTCTCGACAGTCAAGAGACCCAGTACTTC. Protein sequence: CASSLDSQETQYF.

The CDR3 nucleotides are TGCAGCGTTGTCGGAAATGAGCAGTTCTTC. Protein: CSVVGNEQFF. J is TRBJ2-1 and V is TRBV29-1, with D unresolved. V was cut by 4 bases and J by 7 bases, with 5 bases left in between. In germline, CDR1 is SQVTM, CDR2 ANQGSEA. The length of the CDR3 is 10 residues.

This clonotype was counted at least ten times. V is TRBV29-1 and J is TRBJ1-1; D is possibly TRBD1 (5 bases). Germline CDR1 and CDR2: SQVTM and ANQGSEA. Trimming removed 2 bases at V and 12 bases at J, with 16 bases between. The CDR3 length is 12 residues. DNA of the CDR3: TGCAGCGTTGAATTTGGGGACCGGAGACCTTTCTTT. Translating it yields CSVEFGDRRPFF.

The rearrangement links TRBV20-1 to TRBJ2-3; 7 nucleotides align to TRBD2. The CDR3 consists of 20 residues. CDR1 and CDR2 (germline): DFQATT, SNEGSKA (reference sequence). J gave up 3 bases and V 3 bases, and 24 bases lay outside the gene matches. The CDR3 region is CSASDPSGGEDVILTDTQYF. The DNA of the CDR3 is TGCAGTGCTAGCGACCCGAGTGGGGGGGAGGACGTGATATTAACAGATACGCAGTATTTT.

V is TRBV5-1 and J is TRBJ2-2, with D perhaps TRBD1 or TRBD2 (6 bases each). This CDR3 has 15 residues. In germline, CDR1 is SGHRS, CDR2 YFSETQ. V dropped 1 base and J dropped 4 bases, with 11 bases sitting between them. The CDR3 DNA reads TGCGCCAGCAGCTTGTTCGGGGGCATCACCGGGGAGCTGTTTTTT. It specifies CASSLFGGITGELFF.

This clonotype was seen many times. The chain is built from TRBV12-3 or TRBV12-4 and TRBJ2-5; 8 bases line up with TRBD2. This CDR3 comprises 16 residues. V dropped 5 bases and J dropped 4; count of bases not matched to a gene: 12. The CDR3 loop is CASSPGVAGSGETQYF. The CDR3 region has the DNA TGTGCCAGCAGTCCCGGGGTAGCGGGGAGTGGAGAGACCCAGTACTTC.

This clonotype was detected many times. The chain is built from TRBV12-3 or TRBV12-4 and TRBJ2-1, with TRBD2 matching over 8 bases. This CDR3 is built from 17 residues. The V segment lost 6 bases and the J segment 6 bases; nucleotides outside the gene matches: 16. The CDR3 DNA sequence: TGTGCCAGCAGCCCGGGACGCATAGCGGGATTTGGCAATGAGCAGTTCTTC. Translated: CASSPGRIAGFGNEQFF.

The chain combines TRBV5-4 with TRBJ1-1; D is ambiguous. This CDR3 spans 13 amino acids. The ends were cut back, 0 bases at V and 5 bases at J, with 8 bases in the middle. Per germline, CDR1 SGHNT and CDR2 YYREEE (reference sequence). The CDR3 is CASSLEGQTEAFF. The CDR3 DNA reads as TGTGCCAGCAGCTTGGAGGGCCAAACTGAAGCTTTCTTT.

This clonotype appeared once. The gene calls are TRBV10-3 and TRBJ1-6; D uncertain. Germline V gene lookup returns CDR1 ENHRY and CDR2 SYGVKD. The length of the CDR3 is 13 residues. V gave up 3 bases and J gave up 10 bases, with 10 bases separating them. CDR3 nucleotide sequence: TGTGCCATCAGTGACGGTTATGGGTCACCCCTCCACTTT. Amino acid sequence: CAISDGYGSPLHF.